The clone carrying this TCR beta chain is medium-sized by share. The source of the sample is a study of liver allograft versus peripheral blood T cells. Across the whole study: Within transplanted livers, the T cell receptor repertoires were examined and compared against the repertoires present in the peripheral blood of liver transplant recipients.

TCRdb re-analysed the reads in MiXCR, keeping a single row per CDR3 protein. The sample includes some 2,600 distinct CDR3 sequences, about 17% seen only once; the top ten take 20% to 25%. Between the trimmed V and J ends, which lost 4 bases and 8 bases, there was a span of 16 bases. Germline V gene sequence: CDR1 SGDLS, CDR2 YYNGEE. The CDR3 sequence is 14 residues long. The source of this sequence is a human patient who had a liver transplant. A subset of T cells may come from the graft donor. The chain links TRBV9 to TRBJ2-1, with unresolved D. CDR3 in amino acids: CASSLLMSAHEQFF. In DNA, the CDR3 is TGTGCCAGCAGCCTCCTGATGAGCGCCCATGAGCAGTTCTTC.